This TCR beta chain was recovered during a study of CD8 T cells in ankylosing spondylitis. TCRdb re-derived calls from the 5' RACE reads in MiXCR, one entry per CDR3 protein. The repertoire holds about 140,000 distinct CDR3 sequences, 7.5% to 9.5% seen once, with about 7.3% in the top ten. This clonotype was picked up many times. Germline CDR1 reads SGDLS; CDR2 reads YYNGEE. The CDR3 runs to 13 residues. V was clipped by 5 bases and J by 3 bases, with 12 bases between them. The source material was synovial fluid, either unsorted or a sorted T cell fraction (not recorded which). This clonotype was obtained from a male donor with ankylosing spondylitis. V usage is TRBV9 and J usage is TRBJ2-7, with D tentatively TRBD1 (5 bases). CDR3 nucleotides: TGTGCCAGCAGAGAGAAGACAGTCTACGAGCAGTACTTC. This gives the protein CASREKTVYEQYF.